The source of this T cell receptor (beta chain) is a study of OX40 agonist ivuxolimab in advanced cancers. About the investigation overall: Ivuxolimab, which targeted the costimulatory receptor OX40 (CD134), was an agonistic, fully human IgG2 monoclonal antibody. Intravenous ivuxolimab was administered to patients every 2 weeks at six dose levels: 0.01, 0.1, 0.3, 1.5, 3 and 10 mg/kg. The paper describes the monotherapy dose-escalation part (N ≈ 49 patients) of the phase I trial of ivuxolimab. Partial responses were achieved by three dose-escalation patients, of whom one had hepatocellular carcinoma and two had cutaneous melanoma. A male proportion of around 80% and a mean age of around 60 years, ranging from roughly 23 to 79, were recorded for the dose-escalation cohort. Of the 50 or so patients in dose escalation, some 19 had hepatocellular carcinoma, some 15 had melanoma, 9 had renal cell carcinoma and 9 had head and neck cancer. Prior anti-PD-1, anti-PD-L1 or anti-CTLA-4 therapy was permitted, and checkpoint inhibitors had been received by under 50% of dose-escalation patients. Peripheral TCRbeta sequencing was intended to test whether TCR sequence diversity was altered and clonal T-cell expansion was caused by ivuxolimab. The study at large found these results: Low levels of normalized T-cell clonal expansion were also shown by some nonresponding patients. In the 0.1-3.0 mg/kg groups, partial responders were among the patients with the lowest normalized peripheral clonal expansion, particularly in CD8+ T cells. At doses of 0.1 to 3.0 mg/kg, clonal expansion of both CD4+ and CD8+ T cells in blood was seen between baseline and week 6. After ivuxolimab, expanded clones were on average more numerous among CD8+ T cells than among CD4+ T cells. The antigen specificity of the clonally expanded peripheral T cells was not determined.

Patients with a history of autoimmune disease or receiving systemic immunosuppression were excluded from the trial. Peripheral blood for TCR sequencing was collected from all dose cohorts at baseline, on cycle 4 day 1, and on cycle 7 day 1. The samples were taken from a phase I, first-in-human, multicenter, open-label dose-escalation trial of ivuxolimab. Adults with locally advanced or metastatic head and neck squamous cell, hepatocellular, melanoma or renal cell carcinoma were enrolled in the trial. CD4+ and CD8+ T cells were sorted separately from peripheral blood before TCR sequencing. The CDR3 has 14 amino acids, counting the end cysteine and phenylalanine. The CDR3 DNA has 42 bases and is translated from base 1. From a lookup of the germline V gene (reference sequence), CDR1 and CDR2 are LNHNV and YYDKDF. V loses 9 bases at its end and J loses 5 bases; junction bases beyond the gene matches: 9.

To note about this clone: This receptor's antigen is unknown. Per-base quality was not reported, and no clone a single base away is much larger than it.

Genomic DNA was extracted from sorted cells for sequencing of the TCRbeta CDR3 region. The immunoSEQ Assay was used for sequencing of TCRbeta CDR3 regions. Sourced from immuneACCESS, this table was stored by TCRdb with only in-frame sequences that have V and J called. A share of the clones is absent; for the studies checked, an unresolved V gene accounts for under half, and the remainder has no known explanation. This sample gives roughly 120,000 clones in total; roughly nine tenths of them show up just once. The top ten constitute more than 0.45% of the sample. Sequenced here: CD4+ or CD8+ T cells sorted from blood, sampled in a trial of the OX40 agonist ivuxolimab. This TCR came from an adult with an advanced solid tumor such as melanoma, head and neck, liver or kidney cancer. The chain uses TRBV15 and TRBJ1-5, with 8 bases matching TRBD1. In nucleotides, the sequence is TGTGCCACAAGCGACAGGGGCAGGGATCAGCCCCAGCATTTT. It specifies CATSDRGRDQPQHF.